Each of the 17 T cell receptor beta chains below was sequenced from the same sample in a study of T cells in Graves' hyperthyroidism and ophthalmopathy (dated by TCRdb to between 2019 and 2020). Library creation used multiplex PCR. This sample was sequenced with an Illumina HiSeq 2000. The TCR beta CDR3 regions were amplified from RNA transcripts. The first round of RT-PCR for the TCR CDR3 was performed with the HTBI primer set and the Qiagen OneStep RT-PCR kit. Clones were called with MiXCR by TCRdb after fastp trimmed the public reads at Q25, and only in-frame beta chains were retained. Duplicate CDR3 protein sequences are folded into a single record with the most common DNA and genes. The sample contains about 290,000 distinct CDR3 sequences, roughly 14% of them found a single time. The ten largest clones capture more than 7.5% of the sample. Sequenced sample: blood. The receptors originated from a woman in her 30s with Graves' hyperthyroidism that later progressed to Graves' ophthalmopathy.

As for this clonotype: It may be a read error: a sequence one base away is much more abundant. The J gene is TRBJ2-7, the V gene TRBV3-1; maybe TRBD1 (6 bases). Matching the DNA end better, TRBJ2-1 makes the J call doubtful. There are 14 residues in the CDR3. Germline V gene lookup returns CDR1 LGHDT and CDR2 YNNKEL (reference sequence). CDR3 nucleotides: TGTGCCAGCAGCCAGTCGACAGGCTCCTACGAGCAGTTCTTC. Translated, it gives CASSQSTGSYEQFF.

About this clonotype itself: One base away lies a much larger clone, so this may be a sequencing read error. The chain combines TRBV27 with TRBJ1-3; D remains unclear. V shed 2 bases and J shed 2 bases, with 7 bases lying between them. Germline values: CDR1 MNHEY, CDR2 SMNVEV (reference sequence). There are 14 residues in the CDR3. CDR3 sequence (DNA): TGTGCCAGCAGTTTACAGAGAGCTGGAAACACCATATATTTT. This gives the protein CASSLQRAGNTIYF.

In the case of this clonotype: A much more abundant neighbour one base away suggests this may be a read error. The chain has TRBV14 and TRBJ1-2, with unresolved D. V shed 0 bases and J shed 6 bases, with 17 bases lying between them. The CDR3 contains 16 residues. Per the germline V gene, CDR1 is SGHDN and CDR2 is FVKESK. The CDR3 DNA sequence: TGTGCCAGCAGCCAAGACTCCGGAAAAGGTTTCCATGGCTACACCTTC. Its translation is CASSQDSGKGFHGYTF.

This clonotype was observed at least ten times. The chain is built from TRBV11-2 and TRBJ1-1; possible D gene TRBD1, 5 bases. The germline CDR1 and CDR2 sequences are SGHAT and FQNNGV. There are 11 residues in the CDR3. The V and J ends lost 4 bases and 8 bases respectively, with 8 bases between them. CDR3 region: CASSSRGEAFF. CDR3 sequence (DNA): TGTGCCAGCAGCTCTCGGGGCGAAGCTTTCTTT.

This clonotype was observed at least ten times. This chain links TRBV7-2 with TRBJ2-5; perhaps TRBD1 as D (5 bases). V lost 5 bases and J 1 base, leaving 14 bases between the germline ends. This CDR3 comprises 15 residues. Per the germline V gene, CDR1 is SGHTA and CDR2 is FQGNSA. CDR3 protein: CASSVRVLVQETQYF. The DNA of the CDR3 is TGTGCCAGCAGCGTCAGGGTTTTGGTCCAAGAGACCCAGTACTTC. Based on the CDR3 plus reference TRBV7-2 and TRBJ2-5, the full variable domain is GAGVSQSPSNKVTEKGKDVELRCDPISGHTALYWYRQSLGQGLEFLIYFQGNSAPDKSGLPSDRFSAERTGGSVSTLTIQRTQQEDSAVYLCASSVRVLVQETQYFGPGTRLLVL.

The rearrangement links TRBV9 to TRBJ2-5, with 12 bases identical to TRBD2. The junction had 9 bases not matched to a gene; V was cut back by 2 bases and J by 4 bases. Germline CDR1 and CDR2: SGDLS and YYNGEE. The CDR3 has 17 residues. The CDR3 sequence is CASSVQSLAGGRETQYF. The CDR3 DNA sequence: TGTGCCAGCAGCGTTCAGAGTCTAGCGGGAGGGAGAGAGACCCAGTACTTC.

This clonotype was counted many times. This sequence joins TRBV11-2 and TRBJ2-7; 8 bases are shared with TRBD2. Germline-derived CDR1 and CDR2 are SGHAT and FQNNGV. The CDR3 spans 12 residues. After removal of 5 bases from V and 9 bases from J, the junction contained 6 bases not matched to a gene. The CDR3 bases are TGTGCCAGCAGCACGGGGGGGCTGGGGCAGTACTTC. Encoded protein: CASSTGGLGQYF.

This clonotype was detected only once. The chain is built from TRBV5-6 and TRBJ1-1; no clear D. The CDR3 has 13 amino acids. Trimming cost V 0 bases and J 3 bases, with 6 bases left between them. Germline V gene sequence: CDR1 SGHDT, CDR2 YYEEEE. CDR3 loop: CASSLALDTEAFF. The CDR3 DNA follows: TGTGCCAGCAGCTTGGCTCTGGACACTGAAGCTTTCTTT.

This clonotype has at least ten counts. The rearrangement links TRBV7-2 to TRBJ2-1, with 9 positions matching TRBD2. The CDR3 has 14 amino acids. The germline CDR1 and CDR2 sequences are SGHTA and FQGNSA. J gave up 15 bases and V 4 bases, and 13 bases lay outside the gene matches. CDR3 amino acids: CASSSTMPAGGVFF. In DNA form, the CDR3 reads TGTGCCAGCAGCTCTACGATGCCAGCGGGAGGAGTGTTCTTC. The variable domain in full, with the rest retrieved from reference TRBV7-2 and TRBJ2-1, is GAGVSQSPSNKVTEKGKDVELRCDPISGHTALYWYRQSLGQGLEFLIYFQGNSAPDKSGLPSDRFSAERTGGSVSTLTIQRTQQEDSAVYLCASSSTMPAGGVFFGPGTRLTVL.

The rearrangement links TRBV4-2 to TRBJ2-3; 10 bases fit TRBD2. V lost 0 bases to trimming and J lost 4 bases; unmatched junction nucleotides: 1. In germline, CDR1 is LGHNA, CDR2 YNFKEQ. The CDR3 has 15 amino acids. CDR3 protein: CASSQEAGGPDTQYF. The CDR3 region has the DNA TGTGCCAGCAGCCAAGAAGCGGGGGGGCCAGATACGCAGTATTTT.

The V call is TRBV7-6, the J call TRBJ1-4, with 10 bases fitting TRBD1. Germline CDR1 is SGHVS and CDR2 is FNYEAQ. This CDR3 spans 15 amino acids. Unmatched junction bases numbered 5, after V lost 5 bases and J lost 5 bases. DNA for the CDR3: TGTGCCAGCAGCCCTGACAGGGGGCTGAATGAAAAACTGTTTTTT. It translates to CASSPDRGLNEKLFF.

At least ten counts were recorded for this clonotype. The chain couples TRBV12-3 or TRBV12-4 to TRBJ1-2, with D unclear. CDR3 length: 11 amino acids. V was clipped by 6 bases and J by 8 bases, with 10 bases between them. The CDR3 reads CASSTLGGYTF. The CDR3 DNA follows: TGTGCCAGCAGCACCCTCGGGGGCTACACCTTC.

This clonotype was seen at least ten times. This chain joins TRBV27 and TRBJ2-5; tentatively, D is TRBD1 (6 bases). This CDR3 region has 14 residues. In germline, CDR1 is MNHEY, CDR2 SMNVEV (reference sequence). The V end was cut by 2 bases, the J end by 5 bases, with 12 bases between. CDR3 protein: CASSLGRGAETQYF. CDR3 nucleotides: TGTGCCAGCAGTTTAGGCAGGGGAGCGGAGACCCAGTACTTC.

The chain has TRBV28 and TRBJ2-7; the D call may be TRBD1 or TRBD2 (5 bases each). Per germline, CDR1 MDHEN and CDR2 SYDVKM. V was clipped by 6 bases and J by 2 bases, with 14 bases between them. The CDR3 covers 14 residues. DNA for the CDR3: TGTGCCAGCAGCTCACTGGGGGACCCCTACGAGCAGTACTTC. Amino acids: CASSSLGDPYEQYF.

This clonotype was recorded many times. This sequence joins TRBV12-3 or TRBV12-4 and TRBJ2-7, with a possible D match to TRBD2 (5 bases). The CDR3 extends over 16 amino acids. V lost 6 bases, J lost 4 bases, and 22 bases lay in between. The CDR3 loop is CASSRGKSGPLYEQYF. CDR3 nucleotides: TGTGCCAGCAGCCGGGGAAAAAGCGGTCCGTTATACGAGCAGTACTTC.

This clonotype was recorded at least ten times. This chain joins TRBV7-9 and TRBJ2-1; the match to TRBD2 covers 16 bases. V was clipped by 5 bases and J by 9 bases; unmatched bases: 10. This CDR3 contains 17 residues. CDR1 and CDR2 (germline): SEHNR, FQNEAQ (reference sequence). The CDR3, as DNA: TGTGCCAGCAGCATAGAGGGACTAGCGGGAGGGAAAAGTGAGCAGTTCTTC. Amino acid sequence: CASSIEGLAGGKSEQFF.

The gene calls are TRBV5-4 and TRBJ2-1; D unclear. V was cut by 1 base and J by 2 bases, with 10 bases left in between. The CDR3 has 15 amino acids. The germline V gene has CDR1 SGHNT and CDR2 YYREEE (reference sequence). CDR3 sequence (DNA): TGTGCCAGCAGCTTGTCATCTCTAACCTACAATGAGCAGTTCTTC. Protein: CASSLSSLTYNEQFF.